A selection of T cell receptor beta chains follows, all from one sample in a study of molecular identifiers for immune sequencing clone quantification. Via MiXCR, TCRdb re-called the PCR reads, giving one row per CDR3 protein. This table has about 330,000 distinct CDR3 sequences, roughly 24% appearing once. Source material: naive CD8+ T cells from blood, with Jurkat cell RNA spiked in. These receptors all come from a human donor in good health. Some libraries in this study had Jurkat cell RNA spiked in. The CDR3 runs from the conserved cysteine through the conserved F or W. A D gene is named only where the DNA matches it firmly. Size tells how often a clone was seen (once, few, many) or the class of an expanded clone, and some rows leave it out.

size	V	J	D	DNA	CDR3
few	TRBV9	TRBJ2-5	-	TGTGCCAGCAGCGTAGCTCTTACTGAGACCCAGTACTTC	CASSVALTETQYF
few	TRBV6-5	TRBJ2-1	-	TGTGCCAGCAGCCAAAGAGGGGGTGAGCAGTTCTTC	CASSQRGGEQFF
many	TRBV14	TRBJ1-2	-	TGTGCCAGCAGCCAAGGGGGCAGGGGCCTTGGCTACACCTTC	CASSQGGRGLGYTF
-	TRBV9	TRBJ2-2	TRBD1	TGTGCCAGCAGCGTATCCGGGACAGGGATCTCAAACACCGGGGAGCTGTTTTTT	CASSVSGTGISNTGELFF
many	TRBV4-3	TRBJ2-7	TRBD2	TGCGCCAGCAGCCAGATAGCGGGGAAATACTACGAGCAGTACTTC	CASSQIAGKYYEQYF
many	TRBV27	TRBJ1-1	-	TGTGCCAGCAGGGGGCCAGGGGTGGCTGAAGCTTTCTTT	CASRGPGVAEAFF
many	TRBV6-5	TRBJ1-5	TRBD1	TGTGCCAGCAGGCCGGGACAGGGGAGCAATCAGCCCCAGCATTTT	CASRPGQGSNQPQHF
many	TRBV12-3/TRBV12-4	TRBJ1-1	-	TGTGCCAGCACTCTTATGGGAGTAAACACTGAAGCTTTCTTT	CASTLMGVNTEAFF
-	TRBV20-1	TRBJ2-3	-	TGCAGTGCTAGAGATCCCGGGCGAGCGGCAGATACGCAGTATTTT	CSARDPGRAADTQYF
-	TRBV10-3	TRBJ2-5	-	TGTGCCATCACCCCCCCCCGGGGATCTTTTCCGCGGAAAGAGACCCAGTACTTC	CAITPPRGSFPRKETQYF
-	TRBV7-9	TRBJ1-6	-	TGTGCCAGCAGCTTTTCAGGGTTCGATTCACCCCTCCACTTT	CASSFSGFDSPLHF
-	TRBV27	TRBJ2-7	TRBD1	TGTGCCAGCACCGGGACAGGGGGTGTCGAGCAGTACTTC	CASTGTGGVEQYF
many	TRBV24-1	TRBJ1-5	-	TGTGCCACCAGTGACCTGGACACCAATCAGCCCCAGCATTTT	CATSDLDTNQPQHF
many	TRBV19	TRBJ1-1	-	TGTGCCAGTAGTAGCCGACAGGAACGCTCGAACACTGAAGCTTTCTTT	CASSSRQERSNTEAFF
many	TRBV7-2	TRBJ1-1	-	TGTGCCAGCAGCCGGACAGCAAACATGAACACTGAAGCTTTCTTT	CASSRTANMNTEAFF
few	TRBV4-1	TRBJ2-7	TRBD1	TGCGCCAGCAGCCAGGGGGACAGACCCTACGAGCAGTACTTC	CASSQGDRPYEQYF
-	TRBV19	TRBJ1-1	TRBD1	TGTGCCAGTAGTTCGAGAGAGACAGGGGAGTTGACTGAAGCTTTCTTT	CASSSRETGELTEAFF
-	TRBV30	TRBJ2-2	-	TGTGCCTGGAGTGTACTTTCGGGGGCGTCCACCGGGGAGCGGTTTTTT	CAWSVLSGASTGERFF
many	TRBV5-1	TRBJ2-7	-	TGCGCCAGCAGCTTGTCAGCCTACGAGCAGTACTTC	CASSLSAYEQYF
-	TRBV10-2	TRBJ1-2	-	TGCGCCAGCAGTGGAGGAAACTATGGCTACACCTTC	CASSGGNYGYTF
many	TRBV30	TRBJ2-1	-	TGTGCCTGGAGTTCCCAAGGCCGGGACTTACTCTTC	CAWSSQGRDLLF
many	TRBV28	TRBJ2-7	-	TGTGCCAGCAGTTCCCCGATGGAGGAGCAGTACTTC	CASSSPMEEQYF
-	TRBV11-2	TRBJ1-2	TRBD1	TGTGCCAGCAGCTTAGGATCGGACAGGCCGTTTAACTATGGCTACACCTTC	CASSLGSDRPFNYGYTF
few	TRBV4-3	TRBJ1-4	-	TGCGCCAGCAGCCAGTCTGGACGGACAACTAATGAAAAACTGTTTTTT	CASSQSGRTTNEKLFF
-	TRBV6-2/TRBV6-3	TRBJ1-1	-	TGTGCCAGCAGTTACTACGCAGTAAACACTGAAGCTTTCTTT	CASSYYAVNTEAFF
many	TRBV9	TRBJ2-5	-	TGTGCCAGCAGCGTACCTGGACACCAAGAGACCCAGTACTTC	CASSVPGHQETQYF
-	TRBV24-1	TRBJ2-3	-	TGTGCCACCAGTGATTTGGACGATCACCCCCCAGATACGCAGTATTTT	CATSDLDDHPPDTQYF
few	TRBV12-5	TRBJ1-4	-	TGTGCTAGTGGTTTGGGACACAGATCGACAACTAATGAAAAACTGTTTTTT	CASGLGHRSTTNEKLFF
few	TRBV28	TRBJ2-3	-	TGTGCCAGCAGTTTATTTCGGGGGTTTGATACGCAGTATTTT	CASSLFRGFDTQYF
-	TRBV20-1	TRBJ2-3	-	TGCAGTGCTAGACGGACTAACACAGATACGCAGTATTTT	CSARRTNTDTQYF
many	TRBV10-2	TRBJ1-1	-	TGCGCCAGCAGGCAGTCCACTGAAGCTTTCTTT	CASRQSTEAFF
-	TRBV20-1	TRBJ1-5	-	TGCAGTGCTAGTCCTGGGCGTAGCAATCAGCCCCAGCATTTT	CSASPGRSNQPQHF
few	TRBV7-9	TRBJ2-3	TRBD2	TGTGCCAGCAGCTTGGGACTAGCGGATATCACAGATACGCAGTATTTT	CASSLGLADITDTQYF
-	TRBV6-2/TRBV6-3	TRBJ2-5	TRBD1	TGTGCCAGCAGAACCTCCGTAATAGGACAGGGAATGTTGACCCAGTACTTC	CASRTSVIGQGMLTQYF
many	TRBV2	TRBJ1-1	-	TGTGCCAGCAGTGAACGGGACATGACGAACACTGAAGCTTTCTTT	CASSERDMTNTEAFF
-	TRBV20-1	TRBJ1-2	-	TGCAGTGCTAGAGATCTGGCACAGGCTTCTTATTATGGCTACACCTTC	CSARDLAQASYYGYTF
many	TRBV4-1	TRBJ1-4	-	TGCGCCAGCTCGAACTTCTGGGATGAAAAACTGTTTTTT	CASSNFWDEKLFF
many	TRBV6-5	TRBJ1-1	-	TGTGCCAGCACCGGGGGAGTCGGAGCTTTCTTT	CASTGGVGAFF
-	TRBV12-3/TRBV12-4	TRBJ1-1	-	TGTGCCAGCAACCTTCAGGGGAACACTGAAGCTTTCTTT	CASNLQGNTEAFF
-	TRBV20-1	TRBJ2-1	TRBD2	TGCAGTGCTAGAGGACTAGCGGGGTACAATGAGCAGTTCTTC	CSARGLAGYNEQFF
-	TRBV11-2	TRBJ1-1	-	TGTGTCAGCAGCCCTCGAGTAGGGGTGGATCCACCTGAAGCTTTCTTT	CVSSPRVGVDPPEAFF
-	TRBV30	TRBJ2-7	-	TGTGCCTGGAGTGACCGGTCCCACGAGCAGTACTTC	CAWSDRSHEQYF
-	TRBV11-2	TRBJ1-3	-	TGTGCCAGCAGCTTAGGGTCAGTCTCTGGAAACACCATATATTTT	CASSLGSVSGNTIYF
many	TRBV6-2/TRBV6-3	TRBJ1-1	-	TGTGCCAGCAGCCGGGACGGAAAAAACACTGAAGCTTTCTTT	CASSRDGKNTEAFF
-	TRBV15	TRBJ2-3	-	TGTGCCACCAGCAGAGAGGACAGAGCCACAGATACGCAGTATTTT	CATSREDRATDTQYF
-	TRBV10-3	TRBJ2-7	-	TGTGCCATCAGTGAGTCGTTGCAGGCTGCCTACGAGCAGTACTTC	CAISESLQAAYEQYF
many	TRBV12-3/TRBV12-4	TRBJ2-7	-	TGTGCCAGCAGTCGCGAGGACAGCTCCTACGAGCAGTACTTC	CASSREDSSYEQYF
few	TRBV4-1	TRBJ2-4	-	TGCGCCAGCAGCCTGGTAGTCCCTCTAGCAGCTTCGGTAGACATTCAGTACTTC	CASSLVVPLAASVDIQYF
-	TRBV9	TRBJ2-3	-	TGTGCCAGCAGCGAACCGTCCTCCCCCTGGGGGAGGGGGAGCACAGATACGCAGTATTTT	CASSEPSSPWGRGSTDTQYF
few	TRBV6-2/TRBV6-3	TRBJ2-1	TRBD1	TGTGCCAGCAGTTCCGCGGACAGGTCCTACAATGAGCAGTTCTTC	CASSSADRSYNEQFF
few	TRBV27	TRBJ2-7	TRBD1	TGTGCCAGCAGTCTCTCCCGGGACAGAGTTCCGGAAGAGCAGTACTTC	CASSLSRDRVPEEQYF
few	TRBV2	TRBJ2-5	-	TGTGCCAGCAGTGCCTGGTCACAAGAGACCCAGTACTTC	CASSAWSQETQYF
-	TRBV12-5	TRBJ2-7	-	TGTGCTAGTGGCAAGACTGCGCGGAACTACGAGCAGTACTTC	CASGKTARNYEQYF
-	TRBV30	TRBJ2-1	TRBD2	TGTGCCTGGGGACTAGCGGGGGGGTACAATGAGCAGTTCTTC	CAWGLAGGYNEQFF